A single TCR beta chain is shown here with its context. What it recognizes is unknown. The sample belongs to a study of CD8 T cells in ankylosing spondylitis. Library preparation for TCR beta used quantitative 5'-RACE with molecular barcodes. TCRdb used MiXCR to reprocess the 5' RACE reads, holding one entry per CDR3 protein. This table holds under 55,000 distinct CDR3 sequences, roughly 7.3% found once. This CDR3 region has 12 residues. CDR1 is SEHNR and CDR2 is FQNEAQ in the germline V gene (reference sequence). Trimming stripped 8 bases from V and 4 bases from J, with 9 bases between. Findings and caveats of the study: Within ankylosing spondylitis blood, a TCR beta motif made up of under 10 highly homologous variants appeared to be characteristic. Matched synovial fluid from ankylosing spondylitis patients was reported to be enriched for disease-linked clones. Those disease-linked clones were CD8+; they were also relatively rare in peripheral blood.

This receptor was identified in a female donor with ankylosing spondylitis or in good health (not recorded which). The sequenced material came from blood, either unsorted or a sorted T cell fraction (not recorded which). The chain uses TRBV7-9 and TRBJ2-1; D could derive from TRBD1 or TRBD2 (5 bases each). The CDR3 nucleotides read TGTGCCAGCGTAGAGGGGTACAATGAGCAGTTCTTC. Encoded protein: CASVEGYNEQFF.